This T cell receptor beta chain is drawn from a study of blood T cell repertoires in COVID-19. Study at large: COVID-19 samples collected from the United States, Italy and Spain covered acute and convalescent phases.

Those enrolled, adults aged roughly 18 to 100 years, came from roughly 22 US areas. Participants' reported clinical history set cohort assignment. With respect to this clone: The sample carries other DNA sequences with the same CDR3.

The germline CDR1 and CDR2 sequences are PRHDT and FYEKMQ (reference sequence). The CDR3 runs to 17 residues. V dropped 3 bases and J dropped 0; count of bases not matched to a gene: 3. In the authors' methods: Estimation of nucleated cell counts relied on the amplification of reference gene primers. TCRdb's table, derived via immunoSEQ multiplex PCR, lists solely in-frame clones and lacks some. V and J calls and clone size are copied from that table; D and trimming were computed from the DNA. The data contain approximately 250,000 clones, 85% to 90% of them singletons. The TCR was taken from a woman between 25 and 40 years old with acute COVID-19. V and J are TRBV13 and TRBJ2-2; 11 nucleotides line up with TRBD2. Sequenced sample: PBMCs or T cells enriched from blood (not recorded which). Here the CDR3 DNA reads TGTGCCAGCAGCTTGCCACTAGCGGGAGCGAACACCGGGGAGCTGTTTTTT. Translation gives CASSLPLAGANTGELFF.